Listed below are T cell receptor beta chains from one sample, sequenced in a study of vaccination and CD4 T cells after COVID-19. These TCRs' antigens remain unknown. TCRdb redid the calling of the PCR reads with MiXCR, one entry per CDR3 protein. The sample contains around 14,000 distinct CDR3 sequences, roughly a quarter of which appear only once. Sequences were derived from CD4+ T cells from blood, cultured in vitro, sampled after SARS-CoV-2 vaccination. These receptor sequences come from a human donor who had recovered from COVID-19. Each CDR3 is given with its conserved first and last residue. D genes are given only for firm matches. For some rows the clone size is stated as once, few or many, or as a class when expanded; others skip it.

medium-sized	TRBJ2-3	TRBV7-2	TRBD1	TGTGCCAGCAGCCCCAGTGGACAGGGCCTGGCGAGCACAGATACGCAGTATTTT	CASSPSGQGLASTDTQYF
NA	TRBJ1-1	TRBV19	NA	TGTGCCAGTAGCTGGGGGACGAGGAACACTGAAGCTTTCTTT	CASSWGTRNTEAFF
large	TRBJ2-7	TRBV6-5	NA	TGTGCCAGCAGTTACCACCGCTCTACCTACGAGCAGTACTTC	CASSYHRSTYEQYF
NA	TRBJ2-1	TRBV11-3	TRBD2	TGTGCCAGCAGCCCCAAGCAAGCGGGGGACAATGAGCAGTTCTTC	CASSPKQAGDNEQFF
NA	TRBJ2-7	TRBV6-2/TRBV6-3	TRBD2	TGTGCCAGCATAGAGGGGACTAGCGCCCCCTACGAGCAGTACTTC	CASIEGTSAPYEQYF
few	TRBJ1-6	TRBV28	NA	TGTGCCAGCAGTTTCACAGGCTCCTATAATTCACCCCTCCACTTT	CASSFTGSYNSPLHF
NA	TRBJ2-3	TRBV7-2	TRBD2	TGTGCCAGCAGCTTAAATCGGCTAGCGGGCACAGATACGCAGTATTTT	CASSLNRLAGTDTQYF
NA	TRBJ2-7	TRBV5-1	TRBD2	TGCGCCAGCAGCTTGGGGCCTAGCGGACCCTACGAGCAGTACTTC	CASSLGPSGPYEQYF
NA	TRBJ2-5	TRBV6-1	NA	TGTGCCAGCACCACCAGCGGAGCCCCAGGGGGGGGGACCCAGTACTTC	CASTTSGAPGGGTQYF
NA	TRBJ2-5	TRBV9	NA	TGTGCCAGCAGCGTTGGTAGCCGAGAGACCCAGTACTTC	CASSVGSRETQYF
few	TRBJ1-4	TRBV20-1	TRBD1	TGCAGTGCTAGAGTGGGACAGAATAATGAAAAACTGTTTTTT	CSARVGQNNEKLFF
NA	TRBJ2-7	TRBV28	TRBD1	TGTGCCAGCGGGCCGACAGGGGTACCGTACGAGCAGTACTTC	CASGPTGVPYEQYF
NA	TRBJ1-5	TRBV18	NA	TGTGCCAGCTCACCGGTCGGACAGCGCAATCAGCCCCAGCATTTT	CASSPVGQRNQPQHF
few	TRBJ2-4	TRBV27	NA	TGTGCCAGCAGTTTACAGGGGATGGTGGCCAAAAACATTCAGTACTTC	CASSLQGMVAKNIQYF
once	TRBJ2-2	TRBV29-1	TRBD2	TGCAGCGCTGTCCCCCGGGAGGCAGGGAAGGGTTCCGGGGAGCTGTTTTTT	CSAVPREAGKGSGELFF
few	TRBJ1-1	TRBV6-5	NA	TGTGCCAGCAGTTACCGCCAGGGATCTAATCGAGATTTGAACACTGAAGCTTTCTTT	CASSYRQGSNRDLNTEAFF
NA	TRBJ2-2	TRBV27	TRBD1	TGTGCCAGCAATTCACACCGGGACAGGGTAGCCGGGGAGCTGTTTTTT	CASNSHRDRVAGELFF
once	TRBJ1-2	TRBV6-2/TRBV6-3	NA	TGTGCCAGCAGCGCCACCGGGAGAAGAAATGGCTACACCTTC	CASSATGRRNGYTF
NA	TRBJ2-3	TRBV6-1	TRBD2	TGTGCCAGCAGTGAAGCGGGAGGGCCTTTTGATACGCAGTATTTT	CASSEAGGPFDTQYF
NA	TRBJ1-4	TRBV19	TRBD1	TGTGCCAGTAGTCTGGACAGGGATGAAAAACTGTTTTTT	CASSLDRDEKLFF
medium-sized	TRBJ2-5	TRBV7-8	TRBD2	TGTGCCAGCAGCCCTAGCGGGTTCCAAGAGACCCAGTACTTC	CASSPSGFQETQYF
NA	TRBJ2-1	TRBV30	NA	TGTGCCTGGGACCCACAGGCGAACAATGAGCAGTTCTTC	CAWDPQANNEQFF
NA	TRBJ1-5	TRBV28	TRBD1	TGTGCCAGCAGTCGCCGGGACAGATATCAGCCCCAGCATTTT	CASSRRDRYQPQHF
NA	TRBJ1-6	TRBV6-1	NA	TGTGCCAGCAGCCTGGGGGGGGTAGGTTCACCCCTCCACTTT	CASSLGGVGSPLHF
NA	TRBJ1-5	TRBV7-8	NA	TGTGCCAGCAGCTTAGAGAGGGGTTTAGGGCCCCAGCATTTT	CASSLERGLGPQHF